One sample yielded the 10 T cell receptor beta chains listed below, sequenced in a study of T cells in Graves' hyperthyroidism and ophthalmopathy. Amplification yielded TCR beta CDR3 regions, with RNA transcripts as the source. The HTBI primer set was used in a first-round RT-PCR of the TCR CDR3. TCRdb fed the multiplex PCR reads into MiXCR, producing one record per CDR3 protein. The profile shows hundreds of thousands of distinct CDR3 sequences, about 15% of them singletons. Specimen: blood. The origin of the receptors is a young woman with Graves' hyperthyroidism.

The table lists this clonotype with many counts. This rearrangement joins TRBV6-1 to TRBJ1-2; D gene unclear. Trimming took off 7 bases at V and 6 bases at J, with 21 bases between the two ends. The CDR3 is made up of 15 amino acids. Per germline, CDR1 MNHNS and CDR2 SASEGT. CDR3 in DNA: TGTGCCAGCACCTTGGACGGCAGGCGCTCGGATGGCTACACCTTC. It codes for CASTLDGRRSDGYTF.

In its sample, this clonotype was seen many times. The chain couples TRBV6-1 to TRBJ1-2; no clear D gene. The CDR3 loop spans 12 amino acids. Germline V lookup: CDR1 MNHNS, CDR2 SASEGT. V was clipped by 7 bases and J by 1 base, with 7 bases between them. As DNA, the CDR3 is TGTGCCAGCACTGGGAGTAACTATGGCTACACCTTC. It codes for CASTGSNYGYTF.

The V and J genes are TRBV9 and TRBJ1-2; 7 bases align to TRBD1. Germline CDR1 is SGDLS and CDR2 is YYNGEE. The CDR3 totals 15 residues. J was trimmed by 5 bases and V by 3 bases; bases with no gene match: 10. The CDR3 here is CASSARQGSIYGYTF. DNA for the CDR3: TGTGCCAGCAGCGCCCGACAGGGATCAATTTATGGCTACACCTTC.

As regards this clonotype: This may stem from a read error, because a much larger clone lies one nucleotide away. The V call is TRBV12-3 or TRBV12-4, the J call TRBJ2-7, with 11 bases matching TRBD2. The CDR3 loop spans 17 amino acids. CDR3 region: CAGRGWTSGRRAYEQYF. In DNA, the CDR3 is TGTGCCGGCAGGGGATGGACTAGCGGGCGCCGGGCCTACGAGCAGTACTTC.

This clonotype was seen ten or more times. The rearrangement links TRBV12-3 or TRBV12-4 to TRBJ2-3, with a weak D call TRBD2 (6 bases). V gave up 5 bases and J gave up 0 bases, with 15 bases separating them. The CDR3 has 16 residues. The CDR3 nucleotides read TGTGCCAGCAGTGCCCAAGGCGGGATAAGCACAGATACGCAGTATTTT. Amino acids: CASSAQGGISTDTQYF.

This clonotype was seen ten or more times. The chain combines TRBV6-1 with TRBJ1-1; maybe TRBD1 (5 bases). The germline gives CDR1 MNHNS, CDR2 SASEGT. The CDR3 extends over 13 amino acids. The V end lost 5 bases, the J end lost 7 bases, and 14 bases lay between the germline ends. The CDR3 spells CASSSWTSLEAFF. The CDR3 DNA follows: TGTGCCAGCAGTTCCTGGACAAGTCTTGAAGCTTTCTTT.

This clonotype was seen at least ten times. The chain uses TRBV9 and TRBJ2-7; 15 nucleotides agree with TRBD2. V dropped 3 bases and J dropped 2; count of bases not matched to a gene: 3. The germline V gene has CDR1 SGDLS and CDR2 YYNGEE. The CDR3 has 16 residues. The chain's CDR3 is CASSDGLAGGPYEQYF. The DNA for the CDR3 is TGTGCCAGCAGCGATGGACTAGCGGGAGGGCCCTACGAGCAGTACTTC.

This rearrangement joins TRBV13 to TRBJ2-1, with no clear D. Trimming took off 5 bases at V and 8 bases at J, with 16 bases between the two ends. From germline, CDR1 is PRHDT and CDR2 FYEKMQ (reference sequence). CDR3 size: 14 residues. CDR3 DNA: TGTGCCAGCAGCCTCAGGCCCATCGGCGATGAGCAGTTCTTC. It encodes CASSLRPIGDEQFF.

This chain joins TRBV7-9 and TRBJ1-1, with TRBD1 matching over 7 bases. The CDR3 runs to 18 residues. V dropped 1 base and J dropped 4; count of bases not matched to a gene: 15. The V gene's germline CDR1 is SEHNR and CDR2 FQNEAQ (reference sequence). CDR3 in DNA: TGTGCCAGCAGCTTAGATGCGGGACAGTGGGCAATGGGCACTGAAGCTTTCTTT. Its protein is CASSLDAGQWAMGTEAFF.

Many counts were recorded for this clonotype. V usage is TRBV6-1 and J usage is TRBJ1-2; TRBD1 might be the D (6 bases). Germline loops: CDR1 MNHNS, CDR2 SASEGT. The CDR3 has 16 amino acids. V was clipped by 6 bases and J by 4 bases, with 21 bases between them. As DNA, the CDR3 is TGTGCCAGCAGACACAGGGAACAGTTTCTCCTCTATGGCTACACCTTC. It yields the protein CASRHREQFLLYGYTF.